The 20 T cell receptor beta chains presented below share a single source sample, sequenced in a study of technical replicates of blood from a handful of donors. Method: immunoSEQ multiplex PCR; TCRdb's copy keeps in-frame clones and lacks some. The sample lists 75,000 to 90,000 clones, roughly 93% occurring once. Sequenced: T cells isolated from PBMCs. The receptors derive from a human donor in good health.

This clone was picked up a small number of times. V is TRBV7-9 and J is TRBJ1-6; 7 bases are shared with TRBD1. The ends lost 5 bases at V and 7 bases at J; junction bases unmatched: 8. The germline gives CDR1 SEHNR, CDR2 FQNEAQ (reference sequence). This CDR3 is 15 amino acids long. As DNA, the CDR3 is TGTGCCAGCAGCCCTGAGGGGGCCCCCAATTCACCCCTCCACTTT. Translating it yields CASSPEGAPNSPLHF.

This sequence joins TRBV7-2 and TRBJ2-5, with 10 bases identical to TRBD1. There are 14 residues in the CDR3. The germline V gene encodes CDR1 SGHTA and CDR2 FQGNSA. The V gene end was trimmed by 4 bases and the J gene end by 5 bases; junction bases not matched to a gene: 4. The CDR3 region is CASSSRQGAETQYF. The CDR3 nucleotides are TGTGCCAGCAGCTCTCGACAGGGGGCGGAGACCCAGTACTTC.

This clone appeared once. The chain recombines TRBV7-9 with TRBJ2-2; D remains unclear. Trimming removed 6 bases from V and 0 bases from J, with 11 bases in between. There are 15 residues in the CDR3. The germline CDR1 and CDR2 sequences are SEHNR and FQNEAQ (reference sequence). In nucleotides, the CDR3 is TGTGCCAGCAGACAATCGACACCGAACACCGGGGAGCTGTTTTTT. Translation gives CASRQSTPNTGELFF.

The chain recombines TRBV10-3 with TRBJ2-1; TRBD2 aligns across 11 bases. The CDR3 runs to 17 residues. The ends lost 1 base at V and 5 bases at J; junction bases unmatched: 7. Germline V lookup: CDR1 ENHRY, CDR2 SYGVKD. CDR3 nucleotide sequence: TGTGCCATCAGTGAGTTACTAGCGGGGGCCCAAAACAATGAGCAGTTCTTC. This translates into CAISELLAGAQNNEQFF.

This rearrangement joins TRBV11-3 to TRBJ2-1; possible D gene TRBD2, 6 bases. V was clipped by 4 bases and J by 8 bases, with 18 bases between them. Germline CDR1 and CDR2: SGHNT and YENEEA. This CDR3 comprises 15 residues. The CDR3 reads CASSYGTSFLDEQFF. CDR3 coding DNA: TGTGCCAGCAGCTACGGGACTTCATTTCTCGATGAGCAGTTCTTC.

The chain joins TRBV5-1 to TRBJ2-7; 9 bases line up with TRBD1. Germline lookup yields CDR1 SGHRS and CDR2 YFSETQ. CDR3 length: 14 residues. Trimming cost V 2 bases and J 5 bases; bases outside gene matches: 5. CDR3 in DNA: TGCGCCAGCAGCTTACGGGACAGGGACAACGAGCAGTACTTC. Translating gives CASSLRDRDNEQYF.

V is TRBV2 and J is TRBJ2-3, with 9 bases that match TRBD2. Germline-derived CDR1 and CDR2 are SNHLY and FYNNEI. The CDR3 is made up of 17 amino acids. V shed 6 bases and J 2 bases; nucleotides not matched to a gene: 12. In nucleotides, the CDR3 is TGTGCCAGCAGAGCTCGCGGTGGACTAGCGAACACAGATACGCAGTATTTT. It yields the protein CASRARGGLANTDTQYF.

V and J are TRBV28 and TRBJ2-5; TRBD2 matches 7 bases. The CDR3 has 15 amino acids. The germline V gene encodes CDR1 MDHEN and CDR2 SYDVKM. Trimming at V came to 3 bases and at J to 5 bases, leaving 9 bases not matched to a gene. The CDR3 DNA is TGTGCCAGCAGTTTTCTCACCGGGAGGCCGGAGACCCAGTACTTC. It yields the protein CASSFLTGRPETQYF.

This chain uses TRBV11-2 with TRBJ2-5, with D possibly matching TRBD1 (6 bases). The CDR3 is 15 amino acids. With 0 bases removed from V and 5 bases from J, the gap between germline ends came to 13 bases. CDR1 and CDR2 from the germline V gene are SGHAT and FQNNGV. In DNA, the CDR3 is TGTGCCAGCAGCTTAGATTGGGACAATACTGAGACCCAGTACTTC. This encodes CASSLDWDNTETQYF.

The CDR3 protein is CASSKQDIATFF. The CDR3 DNA is TGTGCCAGCAGTAAACAGGACATTGCAACTTTCTTT. J is TRBJ1-1 and V is TRBV25-1, with D possibly TRBD1 on 5 matching bases. Germline V gene data show CDR1 as MGHDK and CDR2 as SYGVNS. The CDR3 consists of 12 residues. With 5 bases removed from V and 12 bases from J, the gap between germline ends came to 16 bases.

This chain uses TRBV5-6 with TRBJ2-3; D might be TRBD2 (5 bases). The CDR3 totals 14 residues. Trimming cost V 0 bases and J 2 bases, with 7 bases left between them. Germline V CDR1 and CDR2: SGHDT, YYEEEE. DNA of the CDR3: TGTGCCAGCAGCTTGGCGGGAATCACAGATACGCAGTATTTT. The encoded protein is CASSLAGITDTQYF.

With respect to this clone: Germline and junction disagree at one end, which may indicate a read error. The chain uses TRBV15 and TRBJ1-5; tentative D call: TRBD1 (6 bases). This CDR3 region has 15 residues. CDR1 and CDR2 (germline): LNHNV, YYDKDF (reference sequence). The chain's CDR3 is CAASRGPGDRQPQHF. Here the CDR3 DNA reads TGTGCCGCCAGCAGAGGTCCAGGGGACCGTCAGCCCCAGCATTTT.

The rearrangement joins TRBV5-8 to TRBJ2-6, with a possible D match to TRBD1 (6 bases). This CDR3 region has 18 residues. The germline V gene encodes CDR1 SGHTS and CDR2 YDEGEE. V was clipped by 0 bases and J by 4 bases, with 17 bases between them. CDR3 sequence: CASSLGLTGAGGANVLTF. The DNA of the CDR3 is TGTGCCAGCAGCTTGGGGTTGACAGGCGCAGGAGGGGCCAACGTCCTGACTTTC.

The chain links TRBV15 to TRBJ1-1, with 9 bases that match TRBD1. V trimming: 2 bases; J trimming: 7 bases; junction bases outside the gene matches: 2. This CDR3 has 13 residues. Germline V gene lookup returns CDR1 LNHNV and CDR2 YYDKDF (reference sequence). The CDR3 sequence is CATSRSGQGEAFF. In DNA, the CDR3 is TGTGCCACCAGCAGATCGGGACAGGGTGAAGCTTTCTTT.

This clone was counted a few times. For the CDR3, the DNA is TGTGCCTGGAGCCAAGAGCAGGGGGCTGAAGCTTTCTTT. It yields the protein CAWSQEQGAEAFF. The chain combines TRBV30 with TRBJ1-1; 7 bases match TRBD1. V lost 3 bases and J lost 6; bases outside the gene matches: 7. There are 13 residues in the CDR3. Germline V gives CDR1 GTSNPN, CDR2 SVGIG (reference sequence). The variable domain in full, with the rest retrieved from reference TRBV30 and TRBJ1-1, is SQTIHQWPATLVQPVGSPLSLECTVEGTSNPNLYWYRQAAGRGLQLLFYSVGIGQISSEVPQNLSASRPQDRQFILSSKKLLLSDSGFYLCAWSQEQGAEAFFGQGTRLTVV.

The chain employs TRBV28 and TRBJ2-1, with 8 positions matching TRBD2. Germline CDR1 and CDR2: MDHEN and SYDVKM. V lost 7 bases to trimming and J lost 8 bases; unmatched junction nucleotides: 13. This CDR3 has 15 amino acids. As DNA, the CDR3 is TGTGCCAGCAACTGGGGAAGCGGGAGTAGGTATGAGCAGTTCTTC. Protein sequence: CASNWGSGSRYEQFF.

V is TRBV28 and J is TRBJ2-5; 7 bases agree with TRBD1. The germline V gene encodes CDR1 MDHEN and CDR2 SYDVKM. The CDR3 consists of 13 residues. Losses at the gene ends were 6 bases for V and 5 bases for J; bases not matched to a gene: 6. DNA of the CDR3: TGTGCCAGCAGCCGACAGGGATGGGAGACCCAGTACTTC. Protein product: CASSRQGWETQYF.

CDR3 in amino acids: CASSGWGPLDRVHEQYF. The CDR3 nucleotides are TGTGCCAGCAGTGGCTGGGGGCCACTTGACAGGGTACACGAGCAGTACTTC. This rearrangement joins TRBV6-1 to TRBJ2-7, with TRBD1 matching 7 bases. Per germline, CDR1 MNHNS and CDR2 SASEGT. This CDR3 is built from 17 residues. V lost 4 bases, J lost 5 bases, and 17 bases stayed unmatched.

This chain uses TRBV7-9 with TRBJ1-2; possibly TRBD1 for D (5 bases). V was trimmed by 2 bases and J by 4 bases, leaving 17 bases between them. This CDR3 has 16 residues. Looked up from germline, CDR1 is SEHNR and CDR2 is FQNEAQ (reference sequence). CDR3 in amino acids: CASSLTRGGDPYGYTF. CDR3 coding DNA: TGTGCCAGCAGCTTAACCCGCGGGGGGGATCCCTATGGCTACACCTTC.

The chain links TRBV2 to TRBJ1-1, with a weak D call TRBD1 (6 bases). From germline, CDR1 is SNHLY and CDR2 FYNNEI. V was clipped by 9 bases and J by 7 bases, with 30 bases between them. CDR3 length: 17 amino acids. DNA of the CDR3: TGTGCCAGAGGGGGGGCCCGGCTGGAGAGGGGACGGGGTGAAGCTTTCTTT. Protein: CARGGARLERGRGEAFF.